The source of this T cell receptor beta chain is a study of response to subunit inactivated influenza vaccine. Study-wide findings and caveats: That few new T cells are recruited by each seasonal influenza vaccination was the authors' suggestion.

Per the germline V gene, CDR1 is SEHNR and CDR2 is FQNEAQ (reference sequence). This CDR3 is 15 amino acids long. V lost 1 base to trimming and J lost 4 bases; unmatched junction nucleotides: 3. TCRdb reprocessed the RT-PCR reads via MiXCR and lists one record per CDR3 protein. The data contain around 540,000 distinct CDR3 sequences, roughly 10% of them seen just once; the ten biggest clones take up roughly 10%. In this sample, this clonotype turned up many times. What it binds is unknown. Specimen: PBMCs from blood, collected on the day of vaccination. The sequence was collected from a man aged 50 to 60 who received an inactivated influenza vaccine. The gene calls are TRBV7-9 and TRBJ1-4, with 7 nucleotides matching TRBD1. This CDR3 is CASSLGDSRNEKLFF. The CDR3 DNA is TGTGCCAGCAGCTTAGGGGACAGCCGTAATGAAAAACTGTTTTTT.